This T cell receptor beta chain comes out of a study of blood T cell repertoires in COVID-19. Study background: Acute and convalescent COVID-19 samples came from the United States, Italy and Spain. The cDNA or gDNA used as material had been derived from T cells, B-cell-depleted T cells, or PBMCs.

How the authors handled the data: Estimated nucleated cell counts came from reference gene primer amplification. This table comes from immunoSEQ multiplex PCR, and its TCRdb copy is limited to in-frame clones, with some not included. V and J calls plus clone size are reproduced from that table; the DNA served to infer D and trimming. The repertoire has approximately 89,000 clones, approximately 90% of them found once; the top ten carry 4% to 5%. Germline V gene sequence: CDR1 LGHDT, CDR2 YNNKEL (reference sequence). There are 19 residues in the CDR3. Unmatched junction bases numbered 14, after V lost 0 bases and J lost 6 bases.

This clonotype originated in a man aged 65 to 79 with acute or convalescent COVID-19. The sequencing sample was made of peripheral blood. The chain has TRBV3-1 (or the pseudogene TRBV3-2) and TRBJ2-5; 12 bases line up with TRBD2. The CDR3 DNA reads TGTGCCAGCAGCCAAGAGGAGGGGCTAGCGGGGGGGCTAATTAAGACCCAGTACTTC. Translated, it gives CASSQEEGLAGGLIKTQYF.